This T cell receptor beta chain was captured in a study of blood T cell repertoires in COVID-19 (dated by TCRdb to 2020 to 2021). Broadly, across the study: The collaborator samples originated in the United States, Italy and Spain and spanned the acute and convalescent phases of COVID-19. HLA class I and class II types, where available, came from metadata supplied by the sample provider rather than from assay-based typing. The sample metadata nearly always contained a de-identified subject ID, COVID-19 status, age in years and sex. The prospective study material was composed of cDNA or gDNA derived from T cells, B-cell-depleted T cells, or PBMCs. The dataset comprised deeply sampled blood TCRbeta repertoires from subjects exposed to, actively infected with, or recovered from COVID-19. Samples came from the ongoing ImmuneRACE study (first 160 participants) plus 1,254 subjects from 6 global collaborators. The repertoires were released in a freely available public database intended as a resource for research on the immune response to SARS-CoV-2.

The full study reports these points: Clinical and demographic metadata were provided uncurated, with the amount varying by source and participant.

TCRbeta CDR3 regions were amplified from genomic DNA using the immunoSEQ Assay, a bias-controlled multiplex PCR. In the paper's pipeline: The number of nucleated cells in each sample was estimated by amplification of reference gene primers within the assay. Sequence reads were collapsed and filtered to measure the absolute abundance of every unique TCRbeta CDR3 rearrangement. For each sample, productive Simpson clonality was calculated as the square root of Simpson's diversity index over productive rearrangements. Not all clones reach the TCRdb copy of this immuneACCESS table, which keeps in-frame sequences only. Checked studies attribute under half of the gap to unresolved V genes and leave the rest unexplained. For V, J and clone size, that table is used; D and trimming come from the DNA. Across this sample there are about 200,000 clones, with roughly 85% seen only once. Of the sample, around 2.5% falls within the top ten clones.

Note on this clone: Its antigen remains unidentified. It has no much larger one-base neighbor in the sample; base qualities were not kept.

Each collaborating institution followed its own protocols to collect whole blood in K2EDTA tubes. For TCRbeta analysis, collaborator samples were shipped as frozen whole blood, as isolated PBMCs, or as DNA extracted from either sample type. The sequence was obtained from a woman aged 40 to 50 with active or convalescent COVID-19. Material: peripheral blood.

The CDR3 in this case is CASSHAAGGTGELFF. The sequence in DNA is TGTGCCAGCAGCCATGCCGCGGGGGGCACCGGGGAGCTGTTTTTT. Here the chain combines TRBV4-2 and TRBJ2-2; the central 8 bases match TRBD2. For this chain, trimming is 3 bases at the V end and 4 bases at the J end, and the number of junction bases without a gene match is 4. The CDR3 sequence holds 15 residues, the cysteine and phenylalanine included. Just CDR3 DNA is preserved here, 45 bases in frame from base 1. Based on the germline V gene, the CDR1 and CDR2 sequences are LGHNA and YNFKEQ.